A single count supports the clone carrying this TCR beta chain. Measured with immunoSEQ multiplex PCR; TCRdb has only the in-frame clones, and not every one. In the table there are 40,000 to 60,000 clones, approximately 86% of which are singletons. This specimen comes from a study of control samples from healthy donors and cancer patients. Germline values: CDR1 SNHLY, CDR2 FYNNEI. CDR3 size: 14 residues. V was cut by 2 bases and J by 4 bases, with 8 bases left in between. V usage is TRBV2 and J usage is TRBJ1-4, with a tentative D call TRBD1 (6 bases). The material sequenced was PBMCs. The sequence was collected from a man between 60 and 75 years old with head and neck cancer. In DNA, the CDR3 is TGTGCCAGCAGTGAATTCAGGGGTAATGAAAAACTGTTTTTT. Its translation is CASSEFRGNEKLFF.